Listed here are 32 T cell receptor beta chains from one sample, sequenced in a study of PD-1 blockade in classical Hodgkin lymphoma. Time point denoted: cycle 4 day 1 (C4D1), after 6 weeks of nivolumab. Every one of the patients relapsed after autologous stem cell transplantation (brentuximab vedotin exposure was variable). The authors enriched CD8+ T cells from thawed PBMCs via magnetic negative selection. This table comes from immunoSEQ multiplex PCR, and its TCRdb copy is limited to in-frame clones, with some not included. This sample has over 9,000 clones, with 85% found just once. Sequenced here: CD8+ T cells from blood, sampled before the fourth cycle of nivolumab. These receptors came from a human donor with classical Hodgkin lymphoma. The donor label of this sample is uncertain.

The chain couples TRBV27 to TRBJ2-2, with 10 positions matching TRBD1. Germline trimming cut 7 bases from V and 7 bases from J; bases unmatched to any gene: 6. The CDR3 covers 14 residues. Germline V CDR1 and CDR2: MNHEY, SMNVEV (reference sequence). DNA for the CDR3: TGTGCCAGCACGGACAGGGGGTATCACGGGGAGCTGTTTTTT. Its protein is CASTDRGYHGELFF.

The chain recombines TRBV4-1 with TRBJ2-1; 9 nucleotides line up with TRBD2. CDR1 is MGHRA, CDR2 YSYEKL, per germline. CDR3 length: 15 amino acids. The J segment lost 9 bases and the V segment lost 0 bases, leaving 6 bases of the junction unmatched. The CDR3 here is CASSQDPSGVGEQFF. CDR3 coding DNA: TGCGCCAGCAGCCAAGACCCTAGCGGGGTGGGTGAGCAGTTCTTC.

The chain employs TRBV5-6 and TRBJ2-5; 9 positions agree with TRBD1. The J call may be wrong; the DNA end is better matched by TRBJ2-7. The germline V gene has CDR1 SGHDT and CDR2 YYEEEE. The CDR3 is made up of 14 amino acids. The CDR3 DNA is TGTGCCAGCAGCCTACAGGGGGCGGTCTACGAGCAGTACTTC. Amino acid sequence: CASSLQGAVYEQYF.

The chain joins TRBV30 to TRBJ2-5; tentatively, D is TRBD2 (6 bases). Germline V CDR1 and CDR2: GTSNPN, SVGIG (reference sequence). The CDR3 totals 14 residues. The germline V and J ends were trimmed by 3 bases and 2 bases, with 13 bases remaining between them. The CDR3, as DNA: TGTGCCTGGAGACTACTTGGGGGGCAAGAGACCCAGTACTTC. Amino acid sequence: CAWRLLGGQETQYF. Together with reference TRBV30 and TRBJ2-5, the CDR3 gives the full variable domain: SQTIHQWPATLVQPVGSPLSLECTVEGTSNPNLYWYRQAAGRGLQLLFYSVGIGQISSEVPQNLSASRPQDRQFILSSKKLLLSDSGFYLCAWRLLGGQETQYFGPGTRLLVL.

This chain joins TRBV7-9 and TRBJ2-7; D remains ambiguous. The CDR3 contains 15 residues. The V gene lost 3 bases and the J gene lost 0 bases, with 12 bases spanning the gap. Germline lookup yields CDR1 SEHNR and CDR2 FQNEAQ (reference sequence). The CDR3: CASSLSTSSSYEQYF. The CDR3 DNA sequence: TGTGCCAGCAGCTTGTCGACCTCCAGCTCCTACGAGCAGTACTTC.

The chain carries TRBV19 and TRBJ1-5, with D hard to call. The CDR3 consists of 14 residues. Germline loops: CDR1 LNHDA, CDR2 SQIVND (reference sequence). V was clipped by 3 bases and J by 1 base, with 7 bases between them. The CDR3 is CASSMEPSNQPQHF. The CDR3 bases are TGTGCCAGTAGTATGGAGCCGAGCAATCAGCCCCAGCATTTT.

V gene TRBV7-9 combines with J gene TRBJ2-3, with no clear D. The germline V and J ends were trimmed by 5 bases and 6 bases, with 12 bases remaining between them. The CDR3 is 13 residues long. Germline loops: CDR1 SEHNR, CDR2 FQNEAQ (reference sequence). The CDR3 coding sequence is TGTGCCAGCAGCCCGAAAGGAGCCGATACGCAGTATTTT. Translating gives CASSPKGADTQYF.

The chain combines TRBV19 with TRBJ1-5, with 8 bases aligning to TRBD1. Germline CDR1 reads LNHDA; CDR2 reads SQIVND (reference sequence). With V trimmed by 7 bases and J by 2 bases, 7 bases remained unmatched. The CDR3 is 15 amino acids. The CDR3 reads CASKLTDRGNQPQHF. CDR3 DNA sequence: TGTGCCAGTAAACTCACGGACAGGGGCAATCAGCCCCAGCATTTT.

The J gene is TRBJ2-1, the V gene TRBV9; the match to TRBD2 covers 9 bases. The germline CDR1 and CDR2 sequences are SGDLS and YYNGEE. The junction had 17 bases not matched to a gene; V was cut back by 0 bases and J by 4 bases. The CDR3 covers 20 residues. CDR3 DNA sequence: TGTGCCAGCAGCGTAGGACGGCTAGCGGGGCACCTCTCTCTATACAATGAGCAGTTCTTC. Encoded protein: CASSVGRLAGHLSLYNEQFF.

The chain carries TRBV7-9 and TRBJ2-7, with 8 bases identical to TRBD2. Germline-derived CDR1 and CDR2 are SEHNR and FQNEAQ (reference sequence). V lost 1 base to trimming and J lost 7 bases; unmatched junction nucleotides: 15. There are 17 residues in the CDR3. The CDR3 reads CASSLGGMASGSVEQYF. In DNA form, the CDR3 reads TGTGCCAGCAGCTTAGGTGGGATGGCTAGCGGGTCCGTAGAGCAGTACTTC.

This clone is a singleton in its sample. The chain carries TRBV7-9 and TRBJ2-2; D is ambiguous. The CDR3 runs to 11 residues. Germline V gives CDR1 SEHNR, CDR2 FQNEAQ (reference sequence). V was trimmed by 4 bases and J by 7 bases, leaving 4 bases between them. CDR3 amino acids: CASSSVGELFF. CDR3 DNA: TGTGCCAGCAGCTCAGTCGGGGAGCTGTTTTTT.

The rearrangement uses TRBV13 and TRBJ1-4; TRBD1 might be the D (6 bases). This CDR3 is 16 amino acids long. Germline V gene lookup returns CDR1 PRHDT and CDR2 FYEKMQ (reference sequence). V gave up 5 bases and J gave up 8 bases, with 21 bases separating them. The CDR3 nucleotides read TGTGCCAGCAGCCCTTCCAGGCGGGGGGCATTCGAAAAACTGTTTTTT. Protein: CASSPSRRGAFEKLFF.

This chain joins TRBV4-1 and TRBJ1-6; D uncertain. CDR1 and CDR2 (germline): MGHRA, YSYEKL. CDR3 size: 17 residues. Trimming removed 1 base from V and 9 bases from J, with 19 bases in between. The DNA of the CDR3 is TGCGCCAGCAGCCAAGTAAACGGACGTTCGAGGAGTTCACCCCTCCACTTT. It translates to CASSQVNGRSRSSPLHF.

The chain's CDR3 is CASSPKIDADTQYF. CDR3 nucleotides: TGTGCCAGCAGCCCAAAAATAGACGCGGATACGCAGTATTTT. The gene calls are TRBV6-1 and TRBJ2-3, with no clear D. CDR1 is MNHNS and CDR2 is SASEGT in the germline V gene. The V gene lost 6 bases and the J gene lost 6 bases, with 16 bases spanning the gap. The CDR3 contains 14 residues.

The chain combines TRBV4-3 with TRBJ1-3; a weak D match, TRBD1 (5 bases). Germline CDR1 and CDR2: LGHNA and YSLEER. Trimming left V 1 base short and J 9 bases short, with 19 bases between. CDR3 length: 16 residues. CDR3 in amino acids: CASSQGSRGPIGTIYF. CDR3 in DNA: TGCGCCAGCAGCCAAGGCTCGAGGGGCCCAATCGGCACCATATATTTT.

This clone was seen a few times. The rearrangement joins TRBV6-1 to TRBJ1-3, with TRBD1 matching over 11 bases. Trimming took 4 bases from V and 7 from J; bases not matched to a gene: 3. Germline CDR1 reads MNHNS; CDR2 reads SASEGT. CDR3 length: 14 residues. The CDR3 DNA sequence: TGTGCCAGCAGTGCCGGGACAGGGGGGAACACCATATATTTT. As protein: CASSAGTGGNTIYF.

The chain recombines TRBV11-1 with TRBJ1-4; D gene unclear. CDR1 SGHAT and CDR2 FQDESV come from the germline V gene (reference sequence). V lost 4 bases, J lost 7 bases, and 7 bases lay in between. The CDR3 is made up of 12 amino acids. The CDR3 spells CASSSDGEKLFF. CDR3 nucleotides: TGTGCCAGCAGCTCGGACGGTGAAAAACTGTTTTTT.

This chain links TRBV7-9 with TRBJ1-2, with unresolved D. Germline values: CDR1 SEHNR, CDR2 FQNEAQ (reference sequence). The CDR3 is 13 residues long. The ends were cut back, 0 bases at V and 8 bases at J, with 10 bases in the middle. The CDR3: CASSLAWTNGYTF. For the CDR3, the DNA is TGTGCCAGCAGCTTAGCGTGGACTAACGGCTACACCTTC.

The chain links TRBV5-4 to TRBJ2-1; D is ambiguous. The CDR3 consists of 12 residues. Deletions cut 2 bases from V and 8 bases from J, with 8 bases between. The germline gives CDR1 SGHNT, CDR2 YYREEE (reference sequence). The CDR3 reads CASSFRDHEQFF. CDR3 nucleotides: TGTGCCAGCAGCTTTAGGGATCATGAGCAGTTCTTC.

This clone appeared a single time. V gene TRBV6-5 combines with J gene TRBJ2-2; possible D gene TRBD1, 5 bases. CDR1 is MNHEY, CDR2 SVGAGI, per germline. The CDR3 contains 14 residues. V gave up 6 bases and J gave up 6 bases, with 14 bases separating them. This CDR3 reads CASSPPPGPGELFF. The CDR3 region has the DNA TGTGCCAGCAGCCCTCCACCAGGGCCCGGGGAGCTGTTTTTT.

This clone was picked up a small number of times. The chain carries TRBV25-1 and TRBJ2-5, with D perhaps TRBD1 (6 bases). Per the germline V gene, CDR1 is MGHDK and CDR2 is SYGVNS. This CDR3 comprises 16 residues. Trimming cost V 5 bases and J 1 base, with 17 bases left between them. CDR3 coding DNA: TGTGCCAGCAGTAAAACTTCCTTGACAGGCCAAGAGACCCAGTACTTC. Protein product: CASSKTSLTGQETQYF.

This sequence joins TRBV5-8 and TRBJ2-3; D call uncertain. Germline V lookup: CDR1 SGHTS, CDR2 YDEGEE. The CDR3 loop spans 15 amino acids. The V gene lost 0 bases and the J gene lost 2 bases, with 10 bases spanning the gap. The CDR3 region is CASSLVDGITDTQYF. The DNA of the CDR3 is TGTGCCAGCAGCTTGGTCGACGGAATCACAGATACGCAGTATTTT.

This clone appeared once. This chain links TRBV6-5 with TRBJ1-2; possibly TRBD1 for D (5 bases). The CDR3 runs to 11 residues. Germline V CDR1 and CDR2: MNHEY, SVGAGI. Trimming shortened V by 9 bases and J by 6 bases, and 11 bases separated the two germline ends. CDR3 nucleotides: TGTGCCAGAGGGACGGCGGATGGCTACACCTTC. Protein sequence: CARGTADGYTF.

V is TRBV5-4 and J is TRBJ2-3; a possible D gene is TRBD1 (6 bases). The V and J ends lost 4 bases and 3 bases respectively, with 18 bases between them. Germline values: CDR1 SGHNT, CDR2 YYREEE (reference sequence). The CDR3 contains 16 residues. The CDR3 loop is CASSPSDTGLTDTQYF. CDR3 nucleotides: TGTGCCAGCAGCCCCTCAGACACAGGGTTGACAGATACGCAGTATTTT.

The chain combines TRBV13 with TRBJ1-1, with D uncertain. The V and J ends lost 3 bases and 0 bases respectively, with 11 bases between them. The CDR3 has 15 amino acids. CDR1 and CDR2 (germline): PRHDT, FYEKMQ (reference sequence). The CDR3 region has the DNA TGTGCCAGCAGCTTCGCCGGATTTTTGAACACTGAAGCTTTCTTT. It is translated as CASSFAGFLNTEAFF. Variable domain in full (rest from reference TRBV13 and TRBJ1-1): AAGVIQSPRHLIKEKRETATLKCYPIPRHDTVYWYQQGPGQDPQFLISFYEKMQSDKGSIPDRFSAQQFSDYHSELNMSSLELGDSALYFCASSFAGFLNTEAFFGQGTRLTVV.

This clone was picked up a small number of times. The chain joins TRBV6-4 to TRBJ2-6; the match to TRBD2 covers 7 bases. The trim removed 6 bases at V and 3 bases at J, leaving 11 bases unmatched. The CDR3 is 17 amino acids. Per germline, CDR1 MRHNA and CDR2 SNTAGT. The CDR3 region is CASSAVGGDYGANVLTF. The DNA for the CDR3 is TGTGCCAGCAGCGCCGTGGGAGGGGATTATGGGGCCAACGTCCTGACTTTC.

The chain is built from TRBV4-1 and TRBJ2-1; D is perhaps TRBD2 (6 bases). V lost 1 base and J lost 3, with 13 bases in between. The CDR3 runs to 16 residues. Germline V lookup: CDR1 MGHRA, CDR2 YSYEKL. CDR3 in DNA: TGCGCCAGCAGCCAAGCCGGGACTCCAATCTACAATGAGCAGTTCTTC. Its translation is CASSQAGTPIYNEQFF.

A remark on this clone: The DNA is left out, because the CDR3 cannot be placed on it with certainty; the CDR3 is given as TCRdb lists it. CDR3 region: CASSFFGPSYGYTF. The genes are TRBV27 and TRBJ1-2. CDR1 is MNHEY, CDR2 SMNVEV, per germline (reference sequence). The length of the CDR3 is 14 amino acids, counting both ends.

This clone has a single count. The chain recombines TRBV29-1 with TRBJ1-4; D gene uncertain. From germline, CDR1 is SQVTM and CDR2 ANQGSEA. The CDR3 covers 11 residues. The V and J ends lost 7 bases and 4 bases respectively, with 7 bases between them. CDR3 residues: CSAGVNEKLFF. In nucleotides, the CDR3 is TGCAGCGCCGGAGTTAATGAAAAACTGTTTTTT.

The V and J genes are TRBV7-6 and TRBJ2-1; no firm D call. The CDR3 spans 13 residues. Germline V gene sequence: CDR1 SGHVS, CDR2 FNYEAQ. Trimming took 1 base from V and 9 from J, leaving 10 bases between them. CDR3 sequence reads: CASSLDPLGEQFF. CDR3 bases: TGTGCCAGCAGCTTAGATCCCCTGGGTGAGCAGTTCTTC.

The chain is built from TRBV27 and TRBJ2-2, with D perhaps matching TRBD1 or TRBD2 (5 bases each). Trimming stripped 5 bases from V and 4 bases from J, with 14 bases between. CDR1 is MNHEY and CDR2 is SMNVEV in the germline V gene (reference sequence). The CDR3 loop spans 15 amino acids. CDR3 nucleotide sequence: TGTGCCAGCAGTCCATTGTGGGGGAGCACCGGGGAGCTGTTTTTT. This translates into CASSPLWGSTGELFF.

This chain uses TRBV7-9 with TRBJ2-7; D call uncertain. The germline V gene has CDR1 SEHNR and CDR2 FQNEAQ (reference sequence). V lost 2 bases and J 3 bases, leaving 14 bases between the germline ends. The CDR3 consists of 15 residues. The CDR3 spells CASSLSSEPNYEQYF. The DNA for the CDR3 is TGTGCCAGCAGCTTATCGTCGGAGCCGAACTACGAGCAGTACTTC.